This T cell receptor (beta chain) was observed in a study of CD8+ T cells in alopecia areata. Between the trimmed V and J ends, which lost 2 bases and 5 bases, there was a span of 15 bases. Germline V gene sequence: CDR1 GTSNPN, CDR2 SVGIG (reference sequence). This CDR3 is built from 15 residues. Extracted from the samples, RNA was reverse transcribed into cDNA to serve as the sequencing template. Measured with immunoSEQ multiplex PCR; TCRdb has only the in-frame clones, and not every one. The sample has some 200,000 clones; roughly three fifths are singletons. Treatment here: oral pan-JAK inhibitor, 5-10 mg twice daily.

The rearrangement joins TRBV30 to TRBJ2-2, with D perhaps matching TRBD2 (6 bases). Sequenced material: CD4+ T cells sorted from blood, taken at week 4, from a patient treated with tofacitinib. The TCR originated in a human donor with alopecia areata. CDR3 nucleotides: TGTGCCTGGAGTATCCCGGGGGACGTTACCGGGGAGCTGTTTTTT. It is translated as CAWSIPGDVTGELFF.